The present T cell receptor (beta chain) was sequenced within a study of T cell repertoires in ileal Crohn's disease. The study's findings and limits: Clonality above 26.8% at surgery always came with endoscopic recurrence. Active smokers at surgery had more clonal expansions than non-smokers. Compared with CD4 T cells, sorted CD8 cells carried more expanded clones.

Repertoires were generated with immunoSEQ multiplex PCR, while TCRdb's copy carries only in-frame clones and drops some. Altogether 6,500 to 10,000 clones are present, around three quarters being singletons, with the ten largest covering about 4.3%. Germline loops: CDR1 SNHLY, CDR2 FYNNEI. The J segment lost 11 bases and the V segment lost 6 bases, leaving 16 bases of the junction unmatched. This CDR3 spans 15 amino acids. Concerning this clone: Its antigen remains unidentified.

Source material: ileal tissue. This receptor was taken from an adult with Crohn's disease. This chain uses TRBV2 with TRBJ1-1; TRBD1 agrees at 9 bases. The CDR3 loop is CASSPRQGVRWEAFF. The CDR3 nucleotides read TGTGCCAGCAGCCCCAGACAGGGGGTGAGATGGGAGGCTTTCTTT.